Sequencing of this T cell receptor (beta chain) was carried out in a study of control samples from healthy donors and cancer patients. Method: immunoSEQ multiplex PCR; TCRdb's copy keeps in-frame clones and lacks some. The sample records around 250,000 clones, 82% being singletons. This CDR3 is built from 15 residues. Germline CDR1 SEHNR, CDR2 FQNEAQ (reference sequence). Trimming removed 1 base at V and 5 bases at J, with 11 bases between. The specimen was PBMCs. The sequence was obtained from a woman aged 55-70 years with lung cancer. V is TRBV7-9 and J is TRBJ1-4; D perhaps matches TRBD1 (5 bases). CDR3 amino acids: CASSLGGTDNEKLFF. CDR3 bases: TGTGCCAGCAGCTTAGGTGGGACGGACAATGAAAAACTGTTTTTT.